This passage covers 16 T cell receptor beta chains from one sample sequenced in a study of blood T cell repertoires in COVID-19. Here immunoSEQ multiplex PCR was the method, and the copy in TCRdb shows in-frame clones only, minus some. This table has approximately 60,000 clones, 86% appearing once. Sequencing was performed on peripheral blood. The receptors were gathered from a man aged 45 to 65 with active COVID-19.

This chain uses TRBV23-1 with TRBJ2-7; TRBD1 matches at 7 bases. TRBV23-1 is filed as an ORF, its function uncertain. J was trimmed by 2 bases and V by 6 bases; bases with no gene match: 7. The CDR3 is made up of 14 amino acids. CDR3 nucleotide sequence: TGCGCCAGCAGCCATGAGACAGGGACCTACGAGCAGTACTTC. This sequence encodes CASSHETGTYEQYF.

CDR3: CASSLSRSLAGIRTDTQYF. The CDR3, as DNA: TGTGCCAGCAGTTTATCCCGGTCCCTAGCGGGTATTAGAACAGATACGCAGTATTTT. The chain is built from TRBV27 and TRBJ2-3; TRBD2 agrees at 8 bases. This CDR3 comprises 19 residues. Germline V gives CDR1 MNHEY, CDR2 SMNVEV (reference sequence). The J segment lost 3 bases and the V segment lost 0 bases, leaving 14 bases of the junction unmatched.

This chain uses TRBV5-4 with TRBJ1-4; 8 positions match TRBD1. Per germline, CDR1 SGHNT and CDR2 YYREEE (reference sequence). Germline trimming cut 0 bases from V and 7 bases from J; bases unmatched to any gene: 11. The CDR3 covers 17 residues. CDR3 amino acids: CASSLAGSGGKGEKLFF. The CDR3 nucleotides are TGTGCCAGCAGCTTGGCCGGGTCAGGGGGCAAGGGTGAAAAACTGTTTTTT.

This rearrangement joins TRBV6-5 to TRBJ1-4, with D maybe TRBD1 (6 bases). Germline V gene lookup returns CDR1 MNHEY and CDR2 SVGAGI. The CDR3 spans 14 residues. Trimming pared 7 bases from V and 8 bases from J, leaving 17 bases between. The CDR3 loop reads CASNPSGAWEKLFF. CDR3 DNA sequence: TGTGCCAGCAACCCTTCAGGGGCTTGGGAAAAACTGTTTTTT.

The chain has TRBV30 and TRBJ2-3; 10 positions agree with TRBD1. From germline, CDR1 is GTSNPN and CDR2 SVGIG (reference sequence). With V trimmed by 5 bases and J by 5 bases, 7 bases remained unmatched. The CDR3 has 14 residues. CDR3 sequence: CAWATGGKEDTQYF. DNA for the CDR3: TGTGCCTGGGCGACAGGGGGCAAGGAAGATACGCAGTATTTT.

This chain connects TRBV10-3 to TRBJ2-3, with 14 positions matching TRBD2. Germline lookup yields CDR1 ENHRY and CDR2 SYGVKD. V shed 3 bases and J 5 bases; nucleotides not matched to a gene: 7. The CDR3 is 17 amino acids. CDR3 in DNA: TGTGCCATCAGTGACCAGGGACTAGCGGGAGTTTTAGATACGCAGTATTTT. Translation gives CAISDQGLAGVLDTQYF.

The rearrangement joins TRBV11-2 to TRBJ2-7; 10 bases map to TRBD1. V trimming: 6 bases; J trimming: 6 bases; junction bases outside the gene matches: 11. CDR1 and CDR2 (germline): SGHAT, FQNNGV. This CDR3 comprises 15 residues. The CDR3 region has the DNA TGTGCCAGCAGGACTCCGGGACAGGGGCCCTCCGAGCAGTACTTC. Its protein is CASRTPGQGPSEQYF.

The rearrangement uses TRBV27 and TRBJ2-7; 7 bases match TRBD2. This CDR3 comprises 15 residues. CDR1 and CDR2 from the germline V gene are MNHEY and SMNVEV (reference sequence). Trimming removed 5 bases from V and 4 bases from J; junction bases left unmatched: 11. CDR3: CASSNLGRELYEQYF. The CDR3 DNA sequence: TGTGCCAGCAGTAACCTAGGGCGGGAGTTGTACGAGCAGTACTTC.

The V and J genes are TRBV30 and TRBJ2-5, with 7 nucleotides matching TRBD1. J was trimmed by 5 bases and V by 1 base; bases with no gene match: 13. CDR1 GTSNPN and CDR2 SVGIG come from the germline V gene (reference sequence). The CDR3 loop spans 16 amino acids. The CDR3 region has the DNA TGTGCCTGGAGTGCCTCGGGCAGGGGGATAAAGGAGACCCAGTACTTC. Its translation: CAWSASGRGIKETQYF. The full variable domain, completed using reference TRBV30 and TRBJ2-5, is SQTIHQWPATLVQPVGSPLSLECTVEGTSNPNLYWYRQAAGRGLQLLFYSVGIGQISSEVPQNLSASRPQDRQFILSSKKLLLSDSGFYLCAWSASGRGIKETQYFGPGTRLLVL.

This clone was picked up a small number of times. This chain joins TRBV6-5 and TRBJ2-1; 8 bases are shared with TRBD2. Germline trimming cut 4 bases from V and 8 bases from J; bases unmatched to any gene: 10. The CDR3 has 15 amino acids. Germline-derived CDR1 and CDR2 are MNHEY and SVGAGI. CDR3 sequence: CASSSAGGGSYEQFF. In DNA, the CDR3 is TGTGCCAGCAGTTCGGCGGGAGGAGGATCTTATGAGCAGTTCTTC.

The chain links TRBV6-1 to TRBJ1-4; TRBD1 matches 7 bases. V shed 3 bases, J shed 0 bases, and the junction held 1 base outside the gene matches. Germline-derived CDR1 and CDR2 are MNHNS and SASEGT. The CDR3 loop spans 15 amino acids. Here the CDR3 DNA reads TGTGCCAGCAGTGATGGGACAGCAACTAATGAAAAACTGTTTTTT. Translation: CASSDGTATNEKLFF.

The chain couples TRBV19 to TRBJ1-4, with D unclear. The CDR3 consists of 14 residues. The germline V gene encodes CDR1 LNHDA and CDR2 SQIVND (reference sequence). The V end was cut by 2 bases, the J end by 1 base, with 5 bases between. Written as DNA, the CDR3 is TGTGCCAGTAGTATAACGGGAACTAATGAAAAACTGTTTTTT. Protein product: CASSITGTNEKLFF.

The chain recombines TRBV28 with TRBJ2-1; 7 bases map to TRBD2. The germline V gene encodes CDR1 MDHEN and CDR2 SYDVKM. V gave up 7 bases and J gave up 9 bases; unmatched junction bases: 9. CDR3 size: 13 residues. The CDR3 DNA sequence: TGTGCCAGCACCCTTGGGGGGGAGATTGAGCAGTTCTTC. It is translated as CASTLGGEIEQFF.

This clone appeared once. The CDR3 is CASSSLDGTGDSPLHF. The DNA for the CDR3 is TGCGCCAGCAGCTCCCTAGACGGAACCGGGGATTCACCCCTCCACTTT. J is TRBJ1-6 and V is TRBV5-1; D remains unclear. The length of the CDR3 is 16 residues. Trimming removed 3 bases from V and 8 bases from J, with 18 bases in between. Germline CDR1 is SGHRS and CDR2 is YFSETQ. Combining the CDR3 with reference TRBV5-1 and TRBJ1-6 gives the whole variable domain KAGVTQTPRYLIKTRGQQVTLSCSPISGHRSVSWYQQTPGQGLQFLFEYFSETQRNKGNFPGRFSGRQFSNSRSEMNVSTLELGDSALYLCASSSLDGTGDSPLHFGNGTRLTVT.

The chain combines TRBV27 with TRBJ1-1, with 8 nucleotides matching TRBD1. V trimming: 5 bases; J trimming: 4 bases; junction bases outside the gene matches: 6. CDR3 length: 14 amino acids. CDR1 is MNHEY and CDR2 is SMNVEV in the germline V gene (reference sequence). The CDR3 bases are TGTGCCAGCAGTCTCGGTACAGGGGGCACTGAAGCTTTCTTT. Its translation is CASSLGTGGTEAFF.

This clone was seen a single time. CDR3 in DNA: TGTGCCAGCAGTGGAGGCCCAAACACTGAAGCTTTCTTT. The encoded protein is CASSGGPNTEAFF. This chain connects TRBV2 to TRBJ1-1; the D is unclear. This CDR3 comprises 13 residues. The ends were cut back, 4 bases at V and 2 bases at J, with 8 bases in the middle. Germline CDR1 SNHLY, CDR2 FYNNEI.